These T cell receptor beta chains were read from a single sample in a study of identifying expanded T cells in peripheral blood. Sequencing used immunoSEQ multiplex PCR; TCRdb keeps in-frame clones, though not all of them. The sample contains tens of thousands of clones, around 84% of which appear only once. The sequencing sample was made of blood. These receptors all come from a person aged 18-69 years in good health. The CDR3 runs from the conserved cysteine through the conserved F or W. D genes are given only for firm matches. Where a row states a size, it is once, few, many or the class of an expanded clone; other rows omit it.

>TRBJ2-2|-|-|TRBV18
CASARLMNTGELFF
TGTGCCAGCGCACGGTTAATGAACACCGGGGAGCTGTTTTTT
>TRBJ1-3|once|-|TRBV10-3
CAISESEATLGANTIYF
TGTGCCATCAGTGAGTCGGAAGCTACCCTAGGCGCAAACACCATATATTTT
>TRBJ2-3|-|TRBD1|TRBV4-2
CASSQVAGTGADTQYF
TGTGCCAGCAGCCAAGTGGCGGGTACAGGGGCAGATACGCAGTATTTT
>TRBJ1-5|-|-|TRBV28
CASGTQIQPQHF
TGTGCCAGCGGGACACAGATCCAGCCCCAGCATTTT
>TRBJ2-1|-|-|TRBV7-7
CASSPGSQSDEQFF
TGTGCTAGCAGCCCGGGATCTCAGTCGGATGAGCAGTTCTTC
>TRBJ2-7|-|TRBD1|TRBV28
CASSQQGKSYEQYF
TGTGCCAGCAGTCAACAGGGGAAGTCCTACGAGCAGTACTTC
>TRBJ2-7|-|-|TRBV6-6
CASSYAEVPYEQYF
TGTGCCAGCAGTTACGCAGAAGTCCCCTACGAGCAGTACTTC
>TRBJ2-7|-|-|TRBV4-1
CASSQDSTVAGRSYEQYF
TGCGCCAGCAGCCAAGATAGCACCGTGGCGGGTCGCTCCTACGAGCAGTACTTC
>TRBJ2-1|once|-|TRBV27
CASSLPRSSYNEQFF
TGTGCCAGCAGTTTGCCCCGCAGCTCCTACAATGAGCAGTTCTTC
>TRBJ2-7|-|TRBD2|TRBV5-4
CASSPSGLAGVDEQYF
TGTGCCAGCAGCCCATCGGGACTAGCGGGAGTCGACGAGCAGTACTTC
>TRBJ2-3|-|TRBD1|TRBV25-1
CASTSPPGQGAPDTQYF
TGTGCCAGCACCAGCCCCCCGGGACAGGGCGCCCCAGATACGCAGTATTTT
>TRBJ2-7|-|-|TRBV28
CASSNSYEQYF
TGTGCCAGCTCGAATTCGTACGAGCAGTACTTC
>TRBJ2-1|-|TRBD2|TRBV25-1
CASSRALAEYYNEQFF
TGTGCCAGCAGCCGGGCACTAGCGGAATATTACAATGAGCAGTTCTTC
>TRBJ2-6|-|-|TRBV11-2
CASSLGQAVRGANVLTF
TGTGCCAGCAGCTTAGGACAGGCCGTCCGTGGGGCCAACGTCCTGACTTTC
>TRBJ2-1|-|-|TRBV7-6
CASSLLGTVLSKDEQFF
TGTGCCAGCAGCTTATTAGGTACGGTTCTTTCGAAAGATGAGCAGTTCTTC
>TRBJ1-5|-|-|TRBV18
CASHQGNGNQPQHF
TGTGCCAGCCACCAGGGGAATGGCAATCAGCCCCAGCATTTT
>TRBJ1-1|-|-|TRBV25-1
CASSEGFGNTEAFF
TGTGCCAGCAGTGAAGGTTTCGGGAACACTGAAGCTTTCTTT
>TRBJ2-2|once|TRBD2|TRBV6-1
CASSEAMGEGIAGELFF
TGTGCCAGCAGTGAGGCTATGGGGGAGGGAATAGCCGGGGAGCTGTTTTTT
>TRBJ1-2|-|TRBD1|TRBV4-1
CASSQVPGTGAYGYTF
TGCGCCAGCAGCCAAGTCCCCGGGACAGGGGCCTATGGCTACACCTTC
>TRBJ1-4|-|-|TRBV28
CASSSPGATNEKLFF
TGTGCCAGCAGTTCCCCGGGGGCAACTAATGAAAAACTGTTTTTT
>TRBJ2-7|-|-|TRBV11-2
CASSADGPYYEQYF
TGTGCCAGCAGCGCCGACGGACCCTACTACGAGCAGTACTTC
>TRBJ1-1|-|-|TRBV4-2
CASSQEVGINTEAFF
TGTGCCAGCAGCCAAGAAGTGGGGATTAACACTGAAGCTTTCTTT
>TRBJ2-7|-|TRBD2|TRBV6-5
CASSYSRASGAYEQYF
TGTGCCAGCAGTTACTCGAGGGCTAGCGGGGCCTACGAGCAGTACTTC
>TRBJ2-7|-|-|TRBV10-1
CASSESRTELIYEQYF
TGCGCCAGCAGTGAGTCCAGGACAGAATTGATCTACGAGCAGTACTTC
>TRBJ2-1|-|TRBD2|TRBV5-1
CASSLLAFSSYNEQFF
TGCGCCAGCAGCTTACTAGCGTTCAGCTCCTACAATGAGCAGTTCTTC
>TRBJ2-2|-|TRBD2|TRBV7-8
CASRRGLAGATNTGELFF
TGTGCCAGCAGACGCGGACTAGCGGGAGCGACAAACACCGGGGAGCTGTTTTTT
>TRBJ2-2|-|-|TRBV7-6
CASSPPGLDGELFF
TGTGCCAGCAGCCCTCCCGGCCTAGACGGGGAGCTGTTTTTT
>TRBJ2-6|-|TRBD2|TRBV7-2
CASSLWRGSGANVLTF
TGTGCCAGCAGCTTATGGCGGGGGTCTGGGGCCAACGTCCTGACTTTC
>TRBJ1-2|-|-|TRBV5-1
CASSLGLLADMGYGYTF
TGCGCCAGCAGCTTGGGGTTACTTGCGGACATGGGCTATGGCTACACCTTC
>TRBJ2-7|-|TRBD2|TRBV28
CASSSFRGRGEQYF
TGTGCCAGCAGTTCATTTCGCGGGAGGGGCGAGCAGTACTTC
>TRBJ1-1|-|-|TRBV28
CASTLEPTGNTEAFF
TGTGCCAGCACTTTAGAGCCGACAGGGAACACTGAAGCTTTCTTT
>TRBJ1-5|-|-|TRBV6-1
CASSEQGGTYSNQPQHF
TGTGCCAGCAGTGAACAGGGAGGAACTTATAGCAATCAGCCCCAGCATTTT
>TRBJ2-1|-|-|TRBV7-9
CASSLVGGNEQFF
TGTGCCAGCAGCTTAGTAGGAGGCAATGAGCAGTTCTTC
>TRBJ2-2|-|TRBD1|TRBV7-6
CASSHPPGQGYTGELFF
TGTGCCAGCAGCCACCCCCCGGGACAGGGGTACACCGGGGAGCTGTTTTTT
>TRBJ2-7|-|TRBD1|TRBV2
CASSARQGGSYEQYF
TGTGCCAGCAGTGCCCGACAGGGCGGCTCCTACGAGCAGTACTTC
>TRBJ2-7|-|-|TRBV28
CASSLWGTLSYEQYF
TGTGCCAGCAGTTTATGGGGGACACTCTCCTACGAGCAGTACTTC
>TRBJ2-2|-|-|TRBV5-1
CASSLDGSTVSGELFF
TGCGCCAGCAGCTTGGATGGGTCGACAGTCTCCGGGGAGCTGTTTTTT
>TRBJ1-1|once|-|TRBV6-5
CASSYGQVTEAFF
TGTGCCAGCAGTTACGGCCAAGTCACTGAAGCTTTCTTT
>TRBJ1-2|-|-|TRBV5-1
CASSLAEGFYGYTF
TGCGCCAGCAGCTTGGCCGAGGGGTTCTATGGCTACACCTTC
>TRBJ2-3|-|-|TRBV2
CASGADTQYF
TGTGCCAGCGGAGCGGATACGCAGTATTTT
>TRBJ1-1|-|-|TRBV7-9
CASSPRNWDTEAFF
TGTGCCAGCAGCCCCCGCAATTGGGACACTGAAGCTTTCTTT
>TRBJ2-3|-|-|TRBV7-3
CASSLDPGSTDTQYF
TGTGCCAGCAGCCTCGACCCAGGGAGCACAGATACGCAGTATTTT
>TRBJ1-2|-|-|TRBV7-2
CASSLLQNYGYTF
TGTGCCAGCAGCTTACTACAGAACTATGGCTACACCTTC
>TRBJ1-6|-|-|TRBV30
CAWRADSNNSPLHF
TGTGCCTGGAGGGCGGACAGTAATAATTCACCCCTCCACTTT
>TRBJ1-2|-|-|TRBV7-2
CASSLDYGYTF
TGTGCCAGCAGCTTAGACTATGGCTACACCTTC
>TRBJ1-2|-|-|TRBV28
CASEPIQEGYGYTF
TGTGCCAGCGAACCAATACAGGAAGGCTATGGCTACACCTTC
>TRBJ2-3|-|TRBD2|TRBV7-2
CASSLREGRTDTQYF
TGTGCCAGCAGCTTGCGGGAGGGCCGAACAGATACGCAGTATTTT
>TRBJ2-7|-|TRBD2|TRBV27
CASSFEREVPYEQYF
TGTGCCAGCAGTTTCGAGCGGGAGGTCCCTTACGAGCAGTACTTC
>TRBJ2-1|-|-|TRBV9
CASSVDTSRPQFF
TGTGCCAGCAGCGTAGACACTAGCCGACCTCAGTTCTTC
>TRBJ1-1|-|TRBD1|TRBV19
CASGTAQFTEAFF
TGTGCTTCCGGGACAGCCCAATTTACTGAAGCTTTCTTT
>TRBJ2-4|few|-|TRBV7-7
CASIPPGHGAKNIQYF
TGTGCTAGCATTCCGCCGGGCCACGGAGCCAAAAACATTCAGTACTTC